Presented here are 20 T cell receptor beta chains from one specimen sequenced in a study of T cells in Graves' hyperthyroidism and ophthalmopathy. Amplification targeted TCR beta CDR3 regions from RNA transcripts. Researchers ran a first-round RT-PCR on the TCR CDR3 using the HTBI primer set. One entry per CDR3 protein results from TCRdb running MiXCR on the multiplex PCR reads. Of some 800,000 distinct CDR3 sequences in the sample, more than 30% were seen once. The sequenced material came from blood. The receptors stem from a man younger than 35 with Graves' hyperthyroidism.

The sample holds many counts of this clonotype. J is TRBJ1-1 and V is TRBV29-1; TRBD1 might be the D (5 bases). The CDR3 runs 11 residues. Trimming left V 6 bases short and J 8 bases short, with 13 bases between. The germline gives CDR1 SQVTM, CDR2 ANQGSEA. The CDR3 DNA is TGCAGCGTCGGGGGAGGGGTAGAAGCTTTCTTT. It codes for CSVGGGVEAFF.

This clonotype came up a few times. The chain carries TRBV4-1 and TRBJ2-7, with 7 bases aligning to TRBD1. CDR3 length equals 13 residues. V was clipped by 2 bases and J by 5 bases; unmatched bases: 3. Germline assignment: CDR1 MGHRA and CDR2 YSYEKL. CDR3: CASSQLGTDEQYF. In DNA, the CDR3 is TGCGCCAGCAGCCAACTGGGGACAGACGAGCAGTACTTC.

V is TRBV12-3 or TRBV12-4 and J is TRBJ1-1, with 9 bases matching TRBD1. V shed 3 bases and J 3 bases; nucleotides not matched to a gene: 11. The CDR3 is made up of 17 amino acids. CDR3 sequence (DNA): TGTGCCAGCAGTTTGGGCTACAGGGGGCGCCTGGACACTGAAGCTTTCTTT. As protein: CASSLGYRGRLDTEAFF.

This clonotype was observed a few times. The chain has TRBV7-3 and TRBJ2-7, with TRBD1 matching 7 bases. The germline V gene encodes CDR1 SGHTA and CDR2 FQGTGA. The V and J ends lost 5 bases and 3 bases, in that order; junction bases with no gene match: 10. The CDR3 has 15 amino acids. CDR3: CASSPLPGQIYEQYF. The CDR3 DNA reads TGTGCCAGCAGCCCGCTCCCGGGACAGATCTACGAGCAGTACTTC.

This rearrangement joins TRBV4-2 to TRBJ1-1, with D possibly being TRBD1 (5 bases). Germline V gene data show CDR1 as LGHNA and CDR2 as YNFKEQ. The germline V and J ends were trimmed by 0 bases and 5 bases, with 10 bases remaining between them. This CDR3 has 14 amino acids. The CDR3 here is CASSQEEGRTEAFF. The CDR3, as DNA: TGTGCCAGCAGCCAAGAAGAGGGGAGGACTGAAGCTTTCTTT.

The chain uses TRBV4-1 and TRBJ1-5, with D unresolved. The CDR3 loop spans 16 amino acids. The germline V gene has CDR1 MGHRA and CDR2 YSYEKL. The ends were cut back, 2 bases at V and 1 base at J, with 12 bases in the middle. The CDR3 DNA is TGCGCCAGCAGCCAACGTTATTGGGAGAGCAATCAGCCCCAGCATTTT. The encoded protein is CASSQRYWESNQPQHF.

This clonotype has at least ten counts. The gene calls are TRBV5-1 and TRBJ1-2; 10 nucleotides line up with TRBD1. CDR3 length: 15 residues. Trimming removed 2 bases from V and 3 bases from J; junction bases left unmatched: 4. In germline, CDR1 is SGHRS, CDR2 YFSETQ. The CDR3 region is CASSFGTGVDYGYTF. Here the CDR3 DNA reads TGCGCCAGCAGCTTCGGGACAGGGGTGGACTATGGCTACACCTTC.

Points on this clonotype: The final CDR3 position lacks the conserved phenylalanine or tryptophan, pointing to a likely read error. The DNA is left out, because the CDR3 cannot be placed on it with certainty; the CDR3 is given as TCRdb lists it. The V gene is TRBV2, the J gene TRBJ1-1; the D call in the table, TRBD1, was not verified against the DNA. Germline CDR1 and CDR2: SNHLY and FYNNEI. Ends included, the CDR3 has 8 residues. The CDR3 reads CASSDLSG.

The chain employs TRBV9 and TRBJ1-1; no clear D gene. The CDR3 is made up of 13 amino acids. V was pared by 3 bases and J by 7 bases, with 13 bases between. Germline loops: CDR1 SGDLS, CDR2 YYNGEE. CDR3 amino acids: CASSGAGIVEAFF. DNA for the CDR3: TGTGCCAGCAGCGGGGCCGGGATTGTTGAAGCTTTCTTT.

The genes are TRBV5-5 and TRBJ2-7, with D tentatively TRBD1 (5 bases). CDR1 and CDR2 from the germline V gene are SGHKS and YYEKEE (reference sequence). The length of the CDR3 is 13 residues. The V end was cut by 6 bases, the J end by 4 bases, with 14 bases between. For the CDR3, the DNA is TGTGCCAGCAAGATGCGACAGAGTTACGAGCAGTACTTC. Translation gives CASKMRQSYEQYF.

In its sample, this clonotype was seen many times. This chain connects TRBV9 to TRBJ1-1; no firm D call. Trimming shortened V by 1 base and J by 0 bases, and 13 bases separated the two germline ends. CDR3 length: 16 residues. The V gene's germline CDR1 is SGDLS and CDR2 YYNGEE. CDR3 in DNA: TGTGCCAGCAGCGTATCGGGTGGGTCCATGAACACTGAAGCTTTCTTT. Translation: CASSVSGGSMNTEAFF. Combining the CDR3 with reference TRBV9 and TRBJ1-1 gives the whole variable domain DSGVTQTPKHLITATGQRVTLRCSPRSGDLSVYWYQQSLDQGLQFLIQYYNGEERAKGNILERFSAQQFPDLHSELNLSSLELGDSALYFCASSVSGGSMNTEAFFGQGTRLTVV.

The sample holds many counts of this clonotype. The DNA for the CDR3 is TGTGCCATCAGGGACAGGACCCACGAGCAGTACTTC. Its translation: CAIRDRTHEQYF. J is TRBJ2-7 and V is TRBV10-3; 7 bases line up with TRBD1. This CDR3 region has 12 residues. In germline, CDR1 is ENHRY, CDR2 SYGVKD. Trimming took 6 bases from V and 5 from J; bases not matched to a gene: 4.

At least ten counts were recorded for this clonotype. The V and J genes are TRBV19 and TRBJ1-5; D may be TRBD1 (5 bases). From germline, CDR1 is LNHDA and CDR2 SQIVND (reference sequence). V was trimmed by 3 bases and J by 5 bases, leaving 11 bases between them. This CDR3 is 14 amino acids long. CDR3 amino acids: CASSIWDGDQPQHF. CDR3 nucleotides: TGTGCCAGTAGTATTTGGGACGGTGATCAGCCCCAGCATTTT.

This clonotype was recorded at least ten times. This sequence joins TRBV15 and TRBJ1-1; D ambiguous. Trimming removed 5 bases at V and 4 bases at J, with 8 bases between. CDR3 size: 12 residues. Germline V gives CDR1 LNHNV, CDR2 YYDKDF (reference sequence). CDR3 bases: TGTGCCACCAGCCCCCTAGTCACTGAAGCTTTCTTT. Its translation: CATSPLVTEAFF. The full variable domain, rest sourced from reference TRBV15 and TRBJ1-1, is DAMVIQNPRYQVTQFGKPVTLSCSQTLNHNVMYWYQQKSSQAPKLLFHYYDKDFNNEADTPDNFQSRRPNTSFCFLDIRSPGLGDTAMYLCATSPLVTEAFFGQGTRLTVV.

V and J are TRBV7-9 and TRBJ1-1; D is possibly TRBD1 (6 bases). Trimming shortened V by 5 bases and J by 5 bases, and 18 bases separated the two germline ends. Germline-derived CDR1 and CDR2 are SEHNR and FQNEAQ (reference sequence). The CDR3 covers 15 residues. The CDR3, as DNA: TGTGCCAGCAGCCTCAGTGTGGTCCAGGGGACTGAAGCTTTCTTT. Translating gives CASSLSVVQGTEAFF.

The rearrangement links TRBV19 to TRBJ1-1; 9 bases are shared with TRBD1. The CDR3 has 14 residues. Germline CDR1 is LNHDA and CDR2 is SQIVND (reference sequence). With 3 bases clipped from V and 5 bases from J, the junction kept 4 bases outside the gene matches. CDR3: CASSITGGSTEAFF. The DNA for the CDR3 is TGTGCCAGTAGTATTACAGGGGGCTCAACTGAAGCTTTCTTT. Full variable domain (outside the CDR3, taken from reference TRBV19 and TRBJ1-1): DGGITQSPKYLFRKEGQNVTLSCEQNLNHDAMYWYRQDPGQGLRLIYYSQIVNDFQKGDIAEGYSVSREKKESFPLTVTSAQKNPTAFYLCASSITGGSTEAFFGQGTRLTVV.

V and J are TRBV7-2 and TRBJ2-7; 7 nucleotides line up with TRBD2. Germline CDR1 SGHTA, CDR2 FQGNSA. The trim removed 5 bases at V and 2 bases at J, leaving 9 bases unmatched. This CDR3 is built from 15 residues. CDR3: CASSPPASGPYEQYF. Written as DNA, the CDR3 is TGTGCCAGCAGCCCCCCCGCTAGCGGCCCCTACGAGCAGTACTTC.

A few counts support this clonotype. The rearrangement uses TRBV4-1 and TRBJ2-5; tentatively, D is TRBD2 (6 bases). Per germline, CDR1 MGHRA and CDR2 YSYEKL. This CDR3 is built from 14 residues. V was cut by 6 bases and J by 1 base, with 12 bases left in between. The DNA for the CDR3 is TGCGCCAGCAGATCGGAGGGGAGCCAAGAGACCCAGTACTTC. This translates into CASRSEGSQETQYF.

This clonotype was counted at least ten times. The J gene is TRBJ2-7, the V gene TRBV25-1, with no clear D. Per the germline V gene, CDR1 is MGHDK and CDR2 is SYGVNS. V was clipped by 7 bases and J by 3 bases, with 13 bases between them. The CDR3 consists of 13 residues. Here the CDR3 DNA reads TGTGCCAGCAAGGGTCAGGCGGACTACGAGCAGTACTTC. Amino acid sequence: CASKGQADYEQYF.

Worth noting for this clonotype: Its ends do not fully match the called genes, so a read error is possible. V is TRBV2 and J is TRBJ2-5, with a weak D call TRBD1 (6 bases). This CDR3 has 15 residues. The V gene's germline CDR1 is SNHLY and CDR2 FYNNEI. Here the CDR3 DNA reads TGTGTCAGCAAGGGGATCCAGGGGCGCAGGGAGACCCAGTACTTC. Translated, it gives CVSKGIQGRRETQYF.